The rows below give T cell receptor beta chains drawn from one sample of a study of T-cell reconstitution after alpha-beta-depleted transplantation in children. TCRdb passed the PCR reads through MiXCR, listing each CDR3 protein once. This table holds approximately 980,000 distinct CDR3 sequences, around 30% found once. The input for sequencing was PBMCs, mostly from graft donor cells, taken 360 days after TCRalphabeta/CD19-depleted stem cell transplant. These receptors were obtained from a boy under three years old who had a stem cell transplant for SCID, so the T cells may come from the graft donor. Each CDR3 is given with its conserved first and last residue. Each record gives: V gene, D gene, J gene, clone size, CDR3 protein, CDR3 DNA. A D gene is named only where the DNA matches it firmly. Clone size, where shown, is once, few, many, or a class for clones that have expanded.

V gene: TRBV6-5
D gene: NA
J gene: TRBJ1-5
clone size: NA
CDR3 protein: CASSYSIRGGDSNQPQHF
CDR3 DNA: TGTGCCAGCAGTTACTCGATAAGAGGGGGAGATAGCAATCAGCCCCAGCATTTT

V gene: TRBV29-1
D gene: NA
J gene: TRBJ2-5
clone size: few
CDR3 protein: CSVDGAAETQYF
CDR3 DNA: TGCAGCGTTGATGGAGCCGCAGAGACCCAGTACTTC

V gene: TRBV12-3/TRBV12-4
D gene: NA
J gene: TRBJ1-1
clone size: many
CDR3 protein: CASSLRGRTEAFF
CDR3 DNA: TGTGCCAGCAGTTTACGAGGGAGAACTGAAGCTTTCTTT

V gene: TRBV5-1
D gene: NA
J gene: TRBJ2-5
clone size: NA
CDR3 protein: CASSLALNQETQYF
CDR3 DNA: TGCGCCAGCAGCTTGGCACTCAACCAGGAGACCCAGTACTTC

V gene: TRBV29-1
D gene: TRBD1
J gene: TRBJ1-1
clone size: few
CDR3 protein: CSVAGWTGEKNTEAFF
CDR3 DNA: TGCAGCGTTGCGGGTTGGACAGGGGAAAAGAACACTGAAGCTTTCTTT

V gene: TRBV18
D gene: TRBD1
J gene: TRBJ2-7
clone size: NA
CDR3 protein: CASSPGTGTLEQYF
CDR3 DNA: TGTGCCAGCTCACCAGGGACAGGGACCCTCGAGCAGTACTTC

V gene: TRBV20-1
D gene: TRBD2
J gene: TRBJ2-5
clone size: few
CDR3 protein: CSASRLAETQYF
CDR3 DNA: TGCAGTGCTAGCCGACTAGCTGAGACCCAGTACTTC

V gene: TRBV2
D gene: NA
J gene: TRBJ1-1
clone size: once
CDR3 protein: CASSERLQNTEAFF
CDR3 DNA: TGTGCCAGCAGTGAACGTTTGCAAAACACTGAAGCTTTCTTT

V gene: TRBV11-2
D gene: NA
J gene: TRBJ1-2
clone size: once
CDR3 protein: CASSPSPSFYGYTF
CDR3 DNA: TGTGCCAGCAGCCCCAGTCCCTCGTTCTATGGCTACACCTTC

V gene: TRBV20-1
D gene: NA
J gene: TRBJ2-3
clone size: few
CDR3 protein: CSARGGGLSSTDTQYF
CDR3 DNA: TGCAGTGCTAGAGGGGGCGGTCTCTCTAGCACAGATACGCAGTATTTT

V gene: TRBV5-1
D gene: TRBD2
J gene: TRBJ2-1
clone size: few
CDR3 protein: CASSSSGGIGYNEQFF
CDR3 DNA: TGCGCCAGCAGCTCGAGCGGGGGGATTGGCTACAATGAGCAGTTCTTC

V gene: TRBV20-1
D gene: NA
J gene: TRBJ2-7
clone size: many
CDR3 protein: CSAHSYEQYF
CDR3 DNA: TGCAGTGCTCACTCCTACGAGCAGTACTTC

V gene: TRBV20-1
D gene: TRBD1
J gene: TRBJ2-1
clone size: NA
CDR3 protein: CSAEDRVSYEQFF
CDR3 DNA: TGCAGTGCTGAGGACAGGGTGAGCTATGAGCAGTTCTTC

V gene: TRBV27
D gene: NA
J gene: TRBJ2-6
clone size: NA
CDR3 protein: CASSPEPSLSGANVLTF
CDR3 DNA: TGTGCCAGCAGCCCCGAACCTTCCCTCTCTGGGGCCAACGTCCTGACTTTC

V gene: TRBV4-1
D gene: NA
J gene: TRBJ2-3
clone size: once
CDR3 protein: CASSRFGGTSTDTQYF
CDR3 DNA: TGCGCCAGCAGCCGTTTCGGGGGAACTAGCACAGATACGCAGTATTTT

V gene: TRBV7-9
D gene: TRBD2
J gene: TRBJ2-1
clone size: many
CDR3 protein: CASSPSSGGGHNEQFF
CDR3 DNA: TGTGCCAGCAGCCCATCGTCTGGCGGGGGACACAATGAGCAGTTCTTC

V gene: TRBV10-3
D gene: TRBD1
J gene: TRBJ2-2
clone size: few
CDR3 protein: CAIGSTGGRDTGELFF
CDR3 DNA: TGTGCCATCGGGTCTACAGGGGGCCGCGACACCGGGGAGCTGTTTTTT

V gene: TRBV27
D gene: NA
J gene: TRBJ2-2
clone size: NA
CDR3 protein: CASSLSGRRTGELFF
CDR3 DNA: TGTGCCAGCAGTTTATCGGGCCGACGAACCGGGGAGCTGTTTTTT

V gene: TRBV27
D gene: NA
J gene: TRBJ2-3
clone size: NA
CDR3 protein: CASSLFRANTQYF
CDR3 DNA: TGTGCCAGCAGTTTATTTAGGGCGAATACGCAGTATTTT

V gene: TRBV7-3
D gene: NA
J gene: TRBJ2-5
clone size: NA
CDR3 protein: CASSLNTGAQETQYF
CDR3 DNA: TGTGCCAGCAGCTTAAACACAGGAGCCCAAGAGACCCAGTACTTC

V gene: TRBV20-1
D gene: NA
J gene: TRBJ1-2
clone size: few
CDR3 protein: CSARSRREDGYTF
CDR3 DNA: TGCAGTGCTAGATCGCGGAGGGAAGATGGCTACACCTTC

V gene: TRBV20-1
D gene: NA
J gene: TRBJ2-7
clone size: NA
CDR3 protein: CSASGEGVRWEEQYF
CDR3 DNA: TGCAGTGCTAGTGGGGAGGGGGTGCGATGGGAAGAGCAGTACTTC

V gene: TRBV5-1
D gene: NA
J gene: TRBJ2-5
clone size: NA
CDR3 protein: CASSSGQPEETQYF
CDR3 DNA: TGCGCCAGCAGCTCCGGACAGCCGGAAGAGACCCAGTACTTC

V gene: TRBV10-2
D gene: NA
J gene: TRBJ2-7
clone size: few
CDR3 protein: CASNRGASSYEQYF
CDR3 DNA: TGCGCCAGCAATAGGGGGGCGAGCTCCTACGAGCAGTACTTC